These 32 T cell receptor beta chains were all obtained from the same sample, sequenced in a study of T cells in Graves' hyperthyroidism and ophthalmopathy. RNA transcripts yielded amplified TCR beta CDR3 regions. Researchers ran a first-round RT-PCR on the TCR CDR3 using the HTBI primer set. Via MiXCR, TCRdb re-called the multiplex PCR reads, giving one row per CDR3 protein. The table lists hundreds of thousands of distinct CDR3 sequences, 15% to 20% of them singletons, with around 4% in the top ten. Specimen: blood. The receptors come from a woman aged 25 to 39 with Graves' hyperthyroidism.

In its sample, this clonotype was seen many times. The chain combines TRBV5-1 with TRBJ2-3, with 9 positions matching TRBD2. Germline V gene lookup returns CDR1 SGHRS and CDR2 YFSETQ. This CDR3 spans 16 amino acids. Trimming took 1 base from V and 2 from J; bases not matched to a gene: 5. CDR3 DNA sequence: TGCGCCAGCAGCTTGCCTAGCGGGATTACCACAGATACGCAGTATTTT. It yields the protein CASSLPSGITTDTQYF.

A few counts support this clonotype. The gene calls are TRBV10-3 and TRBJ2-3; 12 nucleotides agree with TRBD2. The V and J ends lost 10 bases and 5 bases, in that order; junction bases with no gene match: 7. The CDR3 sequence is 14 residues long. Germline V lookup: CDR1 ENHRY, CDR2 SYGVKD. CDR3 nucleotide sequence: TGTGCCACTGCGACACTAGCGGGAGGAGATACGCAGTATTTT. This gives the protein CATATLAGGDTQYF.

This clonotype was detected many times. The V gene is TRBV13, the J gene TRBJ1-1; possibly TRBD1 for D (5 bases). The CDR3 loop spans 15 amino acids. V lost 1 base, J lost 2 bases, and 11 bases lay in between. CDR1 is PRHDT, CDR2 FYEKMQ, per germline (reference sequence). The CDR3 DNA reads TGTGCCAGCAGCTTAGTTGCGGGGGAAAACACTGAAGCTTTCTTT. Its protein product is CASSLVAGENTEAFF.

This clonotype came up many times. This chain connects TRBV2 to TRBJ1-2; D is uncertain. There are 13 residues in the CDR3. Trimming cost V 1 base and J 8 bases, with 11 bases left between them. CDR1 SNHLY and CDR2 FYNNEI come from the germline V gene. CDR3 sequence reads: CASSEDSRAGYTF. Here the CDR3 DNA reads TGTGCCAGCAGTGAAGACAGTCGGGCGGGCTACACCTTC.

The chain has TRBV6-1 and TRBJ2-7, with D perhaps matching TRBD1 (5 bases). The germline V and J ends were trimmed by 2 bases and 0 bases, with 11 bases remaining between them. The CDR3 sequence is 15 residues long. Germline-derived CDR1 and CDR2 are MNHNS and SASEGT. DNA for the CDR3: TGTGCCAGCAGTGAAACGATTGACAGCTCCTACGAGCAGTACTTC. Protein: CASSETIDSSYEQYF.

This clonotype has ten or more counts. The rearrangement links TRBV5-5 to TRBJ2-7; 10 bases are shared with TRBD2. Germline CDR1 SGHKS, CDR2 YYEKEE (reference sequence). V lost 2 bases to trimming and J lost 5 bases; unmatched junction nucleotides: 10. The length of the CDR3 is 16 residues. CDR3 coding DNA: TGTGCCAGCAGCTTATTGCCGGGACTAGCGAACAACGAGCAGTACTTC. This gives the protein CASSLLPGLANNEQYF. Full variable domain (remainder filled in from reference TRBV5-5 and TRBJ2-7): DAGVTQSPTHLIKTRGQQVTLRCSPISGHKSVSWYQQVLGQGPQFIFQYYEKEERGRGNFPDRFSARQFPNYSSELNVNALLLGDSALYLCASSLLPGLANNEQYFGPGTRLTVT.

The chain combines TRBV5-1 with TRBJ2-1, with a tentative D call TRBD1 (6 bases). CDR1 SGHRS and CDR2 YFSETQ come from the germline V gene. V lost 5 bases to trimming and J lost 3 bases, with 21 bases between them. CDR3 size: 17 residues. This CDR3 is CASRLAILTGSYNEQFF. CDR3 nucleotides: TGCGCCAGCAGGCTCGCCATTCTAACAGGGAGCTACAATGAGCAGTTCTTC.

This clonotype was seen ten or more times. This chain joins TRBV27 and TRBJ1-1, with 7 bases matching TRBD1. This CDR3 has 14 amino acids. With 4 bases clipped from V and 3 bases from J, the junction kept 5 bases outside the gene matches. Germline V lookup: CDR1 MNHEY, CDR2 SMNVEV (reference sequence). This chain's CDR3 is CASSSVRGHTEAFF. The CDR3 DNA sequence: TGTGCCAGCAGTTCGGTGAGGGGGCACACTGAAGCTTTCTTT.

This clonotype has at least ten counts. The rearrangement uses TRBV7-2 and TRBJ2-7; 7 bases are a match to TRBD2. There are 13 residues in the CDR3. Germline assignment: CDR1 SGHTA and CDR2 FQGNSA. The J segment lost 1 base and the V segment lost 8 bases, leaving 5 bases of the junction unmatched. In DNA, the CDR3 is TGTGCCAGCGGGAGGGCGGCTTCCTACGAGCAGTACTTC. It encodes CASGRAASYEQYF.

At least ten counts were recorded for this clonotype. Written as DNA, the CDR3 is TGTGCCAGCCGGGACGGACTGATCTACGAGCAGTACTTC. Its translation: CASRDGLIYEQYF. The rearrangement joins TRBV6-2 or TRBV6-3 to TRBJ2-7; TRBD1 or TRBD2 may be the D gene (5 bases each). The CDR3 loop spans 13 amino acids. CDR1 and CDR2 from the germline V gene are MNHEY and SVGEGT. Trimming took 8 bases from V and 3 from J, leaving 14 bases between them.

This clonotype was counted between two and nine times. The chain joins TRBV4-1 to TRBJ2-7; possibly TRBD1 for D (6 bases). Deletions cut 2 bases from V and 2 bases from J, with 13 bases between. This CDR3 contains 15 residues. Germline V CDR1 and CDR2: MGHRA, YSYEKL. The CDR3 here is CASSQMTGETYEQYF. In nucleotides, the CDR3 is TGCGCCAGCAGCCAAATGACAGGTGAGACCTACGAGCAGTACTTC.

This clonotype was counted at least ten times. V gene TRBV28 combines with J gene TRBJ1-1; the match to TRBD1 covers 8 bases. The J segment lost 2 bases and the V segment lost 5 bases, leaving 4 bases of the junction unmatched. The CDR3 is 14 residues long. CDR1 and CDR2 (germline): MDHEN, SYDVKM. CDR3 sequence reads: CASSTGGPNTEAFF. In DNA, the CDR3 is TGTGCCAGCAGTACAGGGGGTCCCAACACTGAAGCTTTCTTT.

Many counts were recorded for this clonotype. This rearrangement joins TRBV4-1 to TRBJ2-3; TRBD2 matches at 8 bases. Unmatched junction bases numbered 9, after V lost 0 bases and J lost 1 base. Germline V gene lookup returns CDR1 MGHRA and CDR2 YSYEKL. The CDR3 has 18 amino acids. CDR3 sequence (DNA): TGCGCCAGCAGCCAAGACCCCGGGAGGGCATACGGCACAGATACGCAGTATTTT. As protein: CASSQDPGRAYGTDTQYF.

This clonotype was recorded many times. This chain connects TRBV11-3 to TRBJ1-1, with 8 bases matching TRBD1. From germline, CDR1 is SGHNT and CDR2 YENEEA. Trimming cost V 2 bases and J 4 bases; bases outside gene matches: 3. The CDR3 consists of 14 residues. CDR3 protein: CASSLQGASTEAFF. CDR3 DNA: TGTGCCAGCAGCTTACAGGGGGCAAGCACTGAAGCTTTCTTT.

The V gene is TRBV20-1, the J gene TRBJ1-5; 7 bases match TRBD1. The ends lost 6 bases at V and 4 bases at J; junction bases unmatched: 9. Germline values: CDR1 DFQATT, CDR2 SNEGSKA (reference sequence). The CDR3 covers 14 residues. CDR3 in amino acids: CSARTQGSNQPQHF. CDR3 sequence (DNA): TGCAGTGCCAGGACACAGGGGTCAAATCAGCCCCAGCATTTT.

This chain links TRBV2 with TRBJ1-6, with 9 bases matching TRBD1. There are 16 residues in the CDR3. V was pared by 6 bases and J by 9 bases, with 12 bases of the junction left unmatched. In germline, CDR1 is SNHLY, CDR2 FYNNEI. The CDR3 region has the DNA TGTGCCAGCAGAGAACAAACAGGGGGCGGTCGTTCACCCCTCCACTTT. Its protein product is CASREQTGGGRSPLHF.

For the CDR3, the DNA is TGTGCCAGCACTCTGGGACTAGCCGAAGACGAGCAGTACTTC. This translates into CASTLGLAEDEQYF. The V call is TRBV7-2, the J call TRBJ2-7; the match to TRBD2 covers 9 bases. The CDR3 extends over 14 amino acids. J was trimmed by 5 bases and V by 7 bases; bases with no gene match: 9. Germline V gene sequence: CDR1 SGHTA, CDR2 FQGNSA.

This clonotype was recorded at least ten times. V usage is TRBV20-1 and J usage is TRBJ2-5; 11 positions match TRBD2. Germline CDR1 DFQATT, CDR2 SNEGSKA (reference sequence). The CDR3 is 14 residues long. V lost 5 bases and J lost 4; bases outside the gene matches: 6. CDR3 region: CSAWVLAGGETQYF. CDR3 in DNA: TGCAGTGCTTGGGTGCTAGCGGGAGGAGAGACCCAGTACTTC.

V gene TRBV11-3 combines with J gene TRBJ1-2; no clear D. This CDR3 has 13 residues. V was pared by 0 bases and J by 8 bases, with 10 bases between. From germline, CDR1 is SGHNT and CDR2 YENEEA. The CDR3 DNA sequence: TGTGCCAGCAGCTTAGAATCAACTGGGGGCTACACCTTC. This translates into CASSLESTGGYTF.

The chain uses TRBV20-1 and TRBJ2-1; no firm D call. There are 13 residues in the CDR3. The V gene lost 6 bases and the J gene lost 0 bases, with 9 bases spanning the gap. CDR1 DFQATT and CDR2 SNEGSKA come from the germline V gene (reference sequence). CDR3 DNA sequence: TGCAGTGCACCTGGAAACTCCTACAATGAGCAGTTCTTC. It is translated as CSAPGNSYNEQFF.

The genes are TRBV7-6 and TRBJ2-1; D is ambiguous. V dropped 5 bases and J dropped 4 bases, with 27 bases sitting between them. This CDR3 region has 19 residues. CDR1 SGHVS and CDR2 FNYEAQ come from the germline V gene. DNA for the CDR3: TGTGCCAGCAGCCCCACAATCGGACGGCTGAGTGGGGATTACAATGAGCAGTTCTTC. Translation gives CASSPTIGRLSGDYNEQFF. Full variable domain (missing parts from reference TRBV7-6 and TRBJ2-1): GAGVSQSPRYKVTKRGQDVALRCDPISGHVSLYWYRQALGQGPEFLTYFNYEAQQDKSGLPNDRFSAERPEGSISTLTIQRTEQRDSAMYRCASSPTIGRLSGDYNEQFFGPGTRLTVL.

This clonotype was counted between two and nine times. CDR3 coding DNA: TGTGCCAGCAGCTTAACGTTGACAGGGGGAACAGATACGCAGTATTTT. This encodes CASSLTLTGGTDTQYF. The chain recombines TRBV7-3 with TRBJ2-3; 9 bases map to TRBD1. Per germline, CDR1 SGHTA and CDR2 FQGTGA. The CDR3 extends over 16 amino acids. The J segment lost 3 bases and the V segment lost 0 bases, leaving 4 bases of the junction unmatched.

This clonotype has just a few counts. As DNA, the CDR3 is TGCGCCAGCAGCCAAGGGCACCTTAGCTACGAGCAGTACTTC. Encoded protein: CASSQGHLSYEQYF. The genes are TRBV4-1 and TRBJ2-7; D gene unclear. CDR1 is MGHRA and CDR2 is YSYEKL in the germline V gene. The CDR3 covers 14 residues. The ends were cut back, 1 base at V and 3 bases at J, with 10 bases in the middle.

This clonotype has a count of ten or more. The chain couples TRBV20-1 to TRBJ2-7; 10 bases match TRBD1. The germline V gene has CDR1 DFQATT and CDR2 SNEGSKA (reference sequence). V lost 7 bases, J lost 4 bases, and 4 bases stayed unmatched. This CDR3 spans 12 amino acids. The CDR3 protein is CSGTGQGYEQYF. The CDR3, as DNA: TGCAGTGGCACGGGACAGGGGTACGAGCAGTACTTC.

At least ten counts were recorded for this clonotype. The chain links TRBV6-1 to TRBJ1-1; 7 bases are a match to TRBD1. Germline-derived CDR1 and CDR2 are MNHNS and SASEGT. The CDR3 length is 14 residues. Germline trimming cut 7 bases from V and 1 base from J; bases unmatched to any gene: 6. The CDR3, as DNA: TGTGCCAGCACCGAGACAGGGAGGAACACTGAAGCTTTCTTT. Its translation: CASTETGRNTEAFF.

The V call is TRBV29-1, the J call TRBJ2-1, with D perhaps matching TRBD2 (6 bases). The CDR3 is 14 residues long. V gave up 3 bases and J gave up 2 bases, with 11 bases separating them. The germline CDR1 and CDR2 sequences are SQVTM and ANQGSEA. The CDR3 DNA follows: TGCAGCGTTGAGGGACTGGGTACCTACAATGAGCAGTTCTTC. It yields the protein CSVEGLGTYNEQFF.

The V call is TRBV18, the J call TRBJ2-2; D is uncertain. This CDR3 comprises 16 residues. The ends were cut back, 0 bases at V and 6 bases at J, with 14 bases in the middle. CDR1 is KGHSH and CDR2 is LQKENI in the germline V gene. The chain's CDR3 is CASSPPSGYSSGELFF. CDR3 coding DNA: TGTGCCAGCTCACCACCTTCGGGCTATTCGTCCGGGGAGCTGTTTTTT.

The DNA of the CDR3 is TGTGCCAGCAGCCCAAGGGACTACAACAATGAGCAGTTCTTC. Translated, it gives CASSPRDYNNEQFF. V usage is TRBV9 and J usage is TRBJ2-1, with 7 bases aligning to TRBD2. Germline lookup yields CDR1 SGDLS and CDR2 YYNGEE. J lost 5 bases, V lost 4 bases, and 6 bases had no gene match. CDR3 length: 14 residues. Looking up the rest from reference TRBV9 and TRBJ2-1 gives the full variable domain: DSGVTQTPKHLITATGQRVTLRCSPRSGDLSVYWYQQSLDQGLQFLIQYYNGEERAKGNILERFSAQQFPDLHSELNLSSLELGDSALYFCASSPRDYNNEQFFGPGTRLTVL.

This clonotype has a count of ten or more. The chain has TRBV5-1 and TRBJ1-2; TRBD1 might be the D (5 bases). The CDR3 covers 13 residues. V gave up 0 bases and J gave up 3 bases, with 6 bases separating them. Germline values: CDR1 SGHRS, CDR2 YFSETQ. The CDR3 region is CASSLEGDYGYTF. In DNA, the CDR3 is TGCGCCAGCAGCTTGGAAGGGGACTATGGCTACACCTTC.

This clonotype was counted ten times or more. This chain uses TRBV3-1 with TRBJ2-3; 11 nucleotides match TRBD2. V dropped 4 bases and J dropped 4; count of bases not matched to a gene: 7. CDR3 length equals 16 residues. Germline assignment: CDR1 LGHDT and CDR2 YNNKEL (reference sequence). CDR3 region: CASSPVLAGAADTQYF. CDR3 nucleotide sequence: TGTGCCAGCAGCCCTGTACTAGCGGGAGCAGCAGATACGCAGTATTTT.

This clonotype appeared many times. This rearrangement joins TRBV28 to TRBJ1-2; 8 nucleotides line up with TRBD1. Germline CDR1 reads MDHEN; CDR2 reads SYDVKM. The CDR3 is made up of 14 amino acids. The V segment lost 8 bases and the J segment 4 bases; nucleotides outside the gene matches: 9. CDR3: CASERGRGLYGYTF. The CDR3, as DNA: TGTGCCAGCGAGAGGGGCAGGGGGCTCTATGGCTACACCTTC.

This clonotype was counted ten times or more. The chain uses TRBV2 and TRBJ1-2; D is perhaps TRBD1 (5 bases). V was cut by 6 bases and J by 2 bases, with 10 bases left in between. From germline, CDR1 is SNHLY and CDR2 FYNNEI. The CDR3 runs to 13 residues. The chain's CDR3 is CASRDTPNYGYTF. CDR3 nucleotide sequence: TGTGCCAGCAGGGACACTCCAAACTATGGCTACACCTTC. The full variable domain, completed using reference TRBV2 and TRBJ1-2, is EPEVTQTPSHQVTQMGQEVILRCVPISNHLYFYWYRQILGQKVEFLVSFYNNEISEKSEIFDDQFSVERPDGSNFTLKIRSTKLEDSAMYFCASRDTPNYGYTFGSGTRLTVV.